This T cell receptor (beta chain) was identified in a study of CD8 T cells in Susac syndrome. Broader study findings: The study admitted that it had a relatively small number of individuals in its TCR sequencing and HLA analysis.

To note about this clonotype: Its cognate antigen is unknown. A junction end diverges from the germline sequence, so it may reflect a read error.

Germline CDR1 SNHLY, CDR2 FYNNEI. The length of the CDR3 is 15 residues. TCR beta was sequenced from blood CD8+ and CD4+ T cells. Both CD4+ and CD8+ T cells were negatively isolated, and TEMRA cells underwent FACS enrichment. An input of about 0.45 to 1 ug of RNA was subjected to reverse transcription using random hexamers. TCR beta CDR3 was amplified by immunoSEQ covering 54 Vbeta and 13 Jbeta. TCRdb fed the immunoSEQ multiplex PCR reads into MiXCR, producing one record per CDR3 protein. Here the sample spans about 180,000 distinct CDR3 sequences, about 93% being singletons. The sequence came from a human donor with multiple sclerosis. The sequenced sample was CD4+ T cells from PBMCs. This sequence joins TRBV2 and TRBJ2-1, with 7 bases aligning to TRBD2. The CDR3 spells CASREGGSSYNEQFF. The CDR3 nucleotides read TGTGCCAGCAGAGAAGGCGGGAGCTCCTACAATGAGCAGTTCTTC.